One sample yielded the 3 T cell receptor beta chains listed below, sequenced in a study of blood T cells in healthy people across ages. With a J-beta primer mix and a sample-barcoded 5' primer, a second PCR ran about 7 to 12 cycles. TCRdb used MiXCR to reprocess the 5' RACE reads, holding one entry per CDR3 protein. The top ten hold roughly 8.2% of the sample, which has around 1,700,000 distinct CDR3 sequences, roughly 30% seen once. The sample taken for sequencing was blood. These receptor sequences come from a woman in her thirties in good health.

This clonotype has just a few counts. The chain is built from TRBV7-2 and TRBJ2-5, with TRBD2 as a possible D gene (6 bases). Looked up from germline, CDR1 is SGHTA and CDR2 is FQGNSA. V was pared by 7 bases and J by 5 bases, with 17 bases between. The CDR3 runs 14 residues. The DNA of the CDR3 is TGTGCCAGCAACAATCGTAAGGCGGGGGAGACCCAGTACTTC. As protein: CASNNRKAGETQYF. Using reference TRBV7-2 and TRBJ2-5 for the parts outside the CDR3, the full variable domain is GAGVSQSPSNKVTEKGKDVELRCDPISGHTALYWYRQSLGQGLEFLIYFQGNSAPDKSGLPSDRFSAERTGGSVSTLTIQRTQQEDSAVYLCASNNRKAGETQYFGPGTRLLVL.

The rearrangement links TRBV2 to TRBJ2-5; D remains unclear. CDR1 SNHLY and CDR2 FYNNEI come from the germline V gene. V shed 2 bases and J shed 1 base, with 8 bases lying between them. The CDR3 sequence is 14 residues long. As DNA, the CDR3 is TGTGCCAGCAGTGAATACGGAGCCCAAGAGACCCAGTACTTC. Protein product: CASSEYGAQETQYF.

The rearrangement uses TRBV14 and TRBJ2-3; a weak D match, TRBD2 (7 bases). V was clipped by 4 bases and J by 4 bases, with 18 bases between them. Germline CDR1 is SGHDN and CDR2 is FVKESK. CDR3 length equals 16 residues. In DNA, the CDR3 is TGTGCCAGCAGCCGCACGACTATCGGGGGGCCAGATACGCAGTATTTT. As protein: CASSRTTIGGPDTQYF.